This TCR beta chain emerged from a study of response to subunit inactivated influenza vaccine. General observations from the study: Authors suggested few new T cells are recruited by each seasonal influenza vaccination.

As concerns this clonotype: Antigen unknown.

TCRdb re-derived calls from the RT-PCR reads in MiXCR, one entry per CDR3 protein. The sample yields a few hundred thousand distinct CDR3 sequences, about 15% seen once. The CDR3 covers 14 residues. Looked up from germline, CDR1 is MNHNS and CDR2 is SASEGT. Trimming removed 3 bases from V and 2 bases from J, with 11 bases in between. The material was PBMCs from blood, obtained less than 13 days after vaccination. The source of this sequence is a man in his fifties or sixties who received an inactivated influenza vaccine. The chain is built from TRBV6-1 and TRBJ2-7; D gene uncertain. This CDR3 reads CASSEGPTAYEQYF. In DNA, the CDR3 is TGTGCCAGCAGTGAGGGCCCCACAGCCTACGAGCAGTACTTC.